This T cell receptor (beta chain) emerged from a study of T cell responses to AZD1222 COVID-19 vaccine. This clone is a singleton in its sample. Its antigen is as yet unknown. Sequencing used immunoSEQ multiplex PCR; TCRdb keeps in-frame clones, though not all of them. Among roughly 200,000 clones listed, approximately 94% were seen once. Findings and limits, study-wide: The sample set comprised mostly white British donors with more females, and clonal diversity was possibly underestimated. Reports indicate that nearly half of spike-specific TCRs are directed at unmutated variant regions. Just a handful of AZD1222 recipients tested seropositive at baseline.

V gave up 7 bases and J gave up 1 base, with 29 bases separating them. This CDR3 contains 20 residues. The germline gives CDR1 WNHNN, CDR2 SYGVQD (reference sequence). This chain connects TRBV10-1 to TRBJ1-5; a weak D match, TRBD1 (5 bases). This material consisted of peripheral blood, taken 28 days after the second dose of the MenACWY control vaccine. This TCR was recovered from an adult who received the MenACWY meningococcal vaccine as a control. The CDR3 DNA is TGCGCCAGCATGGTTTGGAACGACAGCCCCAAGACGGGGAGCAATCAGCCCCAGCATTTT. Protein sequence: CASMVWNDSPKTGSNQPQHF.